Following are 17 T cell receptor beta chains from one sample sequenced in a study of long-term antiretroviral therapy in people with HIV. At the survey level, the v3.0 immunoSEQ assay was run. Method: immunoSEQ multiplex PCR; TCRdb's copy keeps in-frame clones and lacks some. The sample lists fewer than 25,000 clones, roughly 84% occurring once. Source: unsorted PBMCs, taken at the start of antiretroviral therapy. These receptors came from a man aged 50-59 years with HIV.

The chain carries TRBV9 and TRBJ1-1, with TRBD1 matching over 8 bases. V shed 3 bases and J 0 bases; nucleotides not matched to a gene: 4. CDR1 is SGDLS and CDR2 is YYNGEE in the germline V gene. The CDR3 has 15 residues. The CDR3 DNA follows: TGTGCCAGCAGCGCTTACAGGGGGTTGAACACTGAAGCTTTCTTT. Protein: CASSAYRGLNTEAFF.

This clone has more than one count but fewer than ten. The rearrangement uses TRBV30 and TRBJ2-7, with a possible D match to TRBD2 (6 bases). Germline values: CDR1 GTSNPN, CDR2 SVGIG (reference sequence). The CDR3 sequence is 12 residues long. V lost 0 bases, J lost 4 bases, and 7 bases lay in between. This CDR3 is CAWSVGGYEQYF. The CDR3 DNA reads TGTGCCTGGAGTGTCGGGGGTTACGAGCAGTACTTC.

The chain uses TRBV6-5 and TRBJ2-1, with D possibly TRBD2 on 6 matching bases. V was shortened by 5 bases and J by 10 bases, with 21 bases between the two germline ends. Germline CDR1 MNHEY, CDR2 SVGAGI. This CDR3 is built from 15 residues. The CDR3 region is CASSNPSAPPREQFF. As DNA, the CDR3 is TGTGCCAGCAGTAACCCTAGCGCCCCCCCCAGGGAGCAGTTCTTC.

The chain has TRBV5-1 and TRBJ2-3; 12 positions agree with TRBD2. CDR1 SGHRS and CDR2 YFSETQ come from the germline V gene. Trimming at V came to 1 base and at J to 0 bases, leaving 6 bases not matched to a gene. This CDR3 has 18 residues. The CDR3 protein is CASSLLPTSGGSTDTQYF. The CDR3 coding sequence is TGCGCCAGCAGCTTGTTGCCAACTAGCGGGGGGAGCACAGATACGCAGTATTTT.

The chain employs TRBV18 and TRBJ1-5, with no clear D. CDR1 and CDR2 from the germline V gene are KGHSH and LQKENI. Trimming took off 5 bases at V and 5 bases at J, with 13 bases between the two ends. This CDR3 is 14 amino acids long. The CDR3 DNA is TGTGCCAGCTCAGTCGAAGGGTCGGATCAGCCCCAGCATTTT. This sequence encodes CASSVEGSDQPQHF.

V gene TRBV7-9 combines with J gene TRBJ2-1; the match to TRBD2 covers 8 bases. Losses at the gene ends were 8 bases for V and 0 bases for J; bases not matched to a gene: 9. The CDR3 sequence is 16 residues long. The germline V gene encodes CDR1 SEHNR and CDR2 FQNEAQ (reference sequence). CDR3 coding DNA: TGTGCCAGCGGTCCCGGGGGGGCCAGCTCCTACAATGAGCAGTTCTTC. Amino acids: CASGPGGASSYNEQFF. The full variable domain, completed using reference TRBV7-9 and TRBJ2-1, is DTGVSQNPRHKITKRGQNVTFRCDPISEHNRLYWYRQTLGQGPEFLTYFQNEAQLEKSRLLSDRFSAERPKGSFSTLEIQRTEQGDSAMYLCASGPGGASSYNEQFFGPGTRLTVL.

J is TRBJ1-5 and V is TRBV9; 7 bases map to TRBD1. CDR3 size: 14 residues. The germline V gene has CDR1 SGDLS and CDR2 YYNGEE. Germline trimming cut 2 bases from V and 2 bases from J; bases unmatched to any gene: 1. For the CDR3, the DNA is TGTGCCAGCAGCGTCGACAGGGGCAATCAGCCCCAGCATTTT. Its protein product is CASSVDRGNQPQHF.

The chain recombines TRBV7-9 with TRBJ1-2; D call uncertain. V lost 1 base and J lost 3, with 12 bases in between. CDR1 is SEHNR and CDR2 is FQNEAQ in the germline V gene (reference sequence). There are 15 residues in the CDR3. The CDR3 DNA is TGTGCCAGCAGCTTAGTAAGCTGGGAATACTATGGCTACACCTTC. Protein: CASSLVSWEYYGYTF.

The genes are TRBV6-6 and TRBJ1-3; no clear D gene. The CDR3 length is 14 residues. The germline V and J ends were trimmed by 7 bases and 4 bases, with 14 bases remaining between them. Germline V lookup: CDR1 MNHNY, CDR2 SVGAGI (reference sequence). This chain's CDR3 is CASTPTRSGNTIYF. CDR3 DNA sequence: TGTGCCAGCACCCCGACCAGGTCCGGAAACACCATATATTTT.

The chain links TRBV4-1 to TRBJ1-5; tentative D call: TRBD1 (5 bases). The germline V and J ends were trimmed by 0 bases and 0 bases, with 15 bases remaining between them. This CDR3 spans 18 amino acids. Germline V gene lookup returns CDR1 MGHRA and CDR2 YSYEKL. DNA for the CDR3: TGCGCCAGCAGCCAAGAAAGGGTGAACGGGGGTAGCAATCAGCCCCAGCATTTT. This gives the protein CASSQERVNGGSNQPQHF.

The genes are TRBV19 and TRBJ1-2, with unresolved D. V was trimmed by 4 bases and J by 3 bases, leaving 9 bases between them. The CDR3 totals 13 residues. The germline CDR1 and CDR2 sequences are LNHDA and SQIVND (reference sequence). CDR3 nucleotides: TGTGCCAGTAGTAGCTATGAATACTATGGCTACACCTTC. The encoded protein is CASSSYEYYGYTF.

The chain carries TRBV9 and TRBJ1-3; the match to TRBD1 covers 7 bases. V was pared by 2 bases and J by 0 bases, with 8 bases of the junction left unmatched. The CDR3 runs 17 residues. CDR1 SGDLS and CDR2 YYNGEE come from the germline V gene. The DNA of the CDR3 is TGTGCCAGCAGCGTCCAAGGGGGCGCCCGCTCTGGAAACACCATATATTTT. This codes for CASSVQGGARSGNTIYF.

This rearrangement joins TRBV6-4 to TRBJ2-1; TRBD1 aligns across 9 bases. The length of the CDR3 is 15 residues. J was trimmed by 2 bases and V by 3 bases; bases with no gene match: 2. The germline gives CDR1 MRHNA, CDR2 SNTAGT. For the CDR3, the DNA is TGTGCCAGCAGTGAGGGGACAGGGACCTACAATGAGCAGTTCTTC. It specifies CASSEGTGTYNEQFF.

The chain is built from TRBV7-2 and TRBJ2-4; 7 bases line up with TRBD1. Germline V lookup: CDR1 SGHTA, CDR2 FQGNSA. CDR3 length: 15 amino acids. V dropped 0 bases and J dropped 6; count of bases not matched to a gene: 5. The CDR3 loop is CASSLADRERNIQYF. CDR3 coding DNA: TGTGCCAGCAGCTTAGCTGACAGGGAAAGAAACATTCAGTACTTC.

The V gene is TRBV28, the J gene TRBJ1-1; D remains ambiguous. The germline V gene encodes CDR1 MDHEN and CDR2 SYDVKM. CDR3 length: 14 amino acids. V lost 3 bases and J 4 bases, leaving 12 bases between the germline ends. The CDR3 protein is CASSFGRFSTEAFF. CDR3 nucleotides: TGTGCCAGCAGTTTTGGGAGATTTAGCACTGAAGCTTTCTTT.

The V and J genes are TRBV6-5 and TRBJ1-5; D is possibly TRBD1 (5 bases). CDR3 size: 15 residues. Germline CDR1 MNHEY, CDR2 SVGAGI. V shed 5 bases and J shed 4 bases, with 15 bases lying between them. CDR3 bases: TGTGCCAGCAGTCTCAAAGGGACGACAAATCAGCCCCAGCATTTT. Amino acid sequence: CASSLKGTTNQPQHF.

This rearrangement joins TRBV11-2 to TRBJ1-2; tentative D call: TRBD1 (6 bases). Trimming removed 2 bases from V and 7 bases from J, with 20 bases in between. CDR3 size: 16 residues. The germline CDR1 and CDR2 sequences are SGHAT and FQNNGV. CDR3 region: CASSLSRYREGSGYTF. CDR3 sequence (DNA): TGTGCCAGCAGCTTAAGTAGGTACAGGGAAGGAAGTGGCTACACCTTC.